This T cell receptor beta chain was identified during a study of post-analysis software for immune sequencing data (dated by TCRdb to the mid-2010s). Study-wide context: Relapsing-remitting, secondary progressive and progressive-relapsing multiple sclerosis were recorded as disease courses, and subtype annotation was lacking for some patients. The multiple sclerosis patient repertoires were compared with ten to eleven previously published healthy control repertoires from donors aged roughly 6 to 27 years. A subset of samples was prepared in parallel using single-end sample barcoding, then pooled and co-amplified after Illumina adapter ligation. What the research found in general, with its limitations: Direct clustering with F measure revealed strong co-clustering of samples prepared in the same batch, which led to a batch-effect correction. Normalized Chao1 diversity was significantly lower in multiple sclerosis patients than controls, suggesting substantial peripheral T-cell clonal expansion. Patients showed significantly higher frequencies than controls for several TRBV segments, among them TRBV5-6, TRBV5-1 and TRBV20-1. The control group was slightly older than the multiple sclerosis patient group.

TCR beta repertoires were profiled from peripheral blood of roughly 13 young patients with multiple sclerosis to demonstrate the VDJtools post-analysis software. The multiple sclerosis patients were children and adolescents ranging in age from roughly 6 to 16 years. V loses 6 bases, J loses 3 bases, and the germline ends lie 11 bases apart. Including cysteine and phenylalanine, the CDR3 has 13 amino acids. This entry keeps only the CDR3 DNA: 39 bases, framed from base 1. In the germline V gene, CDR1 corresponds to ENHRY and CDR2 to SYGVKD. Receptors were amplified or captured by PCR. Data came from an Illumina HiSeq 2500. Unique molecular identifiers were incorporated into TCR beta cDNA libraries to reduce PCR and sequencing biases. Every 1 to 10 million input T cells yielded around 500,000 cDNA molecules, meaning each molecule approximated one T cell. The same protocol used for the earlier healthy control dataset was applied to prepare and sequence the patient libraries. Within a given batch, samples were prepared together, multiplexed and sequenced on the same HiSeq lane. The study's processing was this. MIGEC handled the raw barcoded reads, throwing out single-read molecular identifier groups before consensus assembly and CDR3 extraction. Clonotype tables were post-analysed with VDJtools, and diversity was normalized by down-sampling all datasets to the smallest sample size. Repertoire overlap clustering matched CDR3 amino acid but not nucleotide sequences to correct batch-related cross-sample contamination. Clones were called with MiXCR by TCRdb after fastp trimmed the public reads at Q25, and only in-frame beta chains were retained. Entries that share a CDR3 protein sequence are merged under the most common genes and DNA. The authors' filters were not applied to this entry. The sample table holds more than 500,000 distinct CDR3 sequences, of which around 31% were seen once. The ten top clones hold 6% of the sample.

This clonotype was recorded a few times. Its target antigen remains unknown. No base quality information exists; no much larger clone differs at one position. Input material: blood. This sequence was found in a girl aged 2-17 years with multiple sclerosis. Recombination connected TRBV10-3 to TRBJ2-5; the D gene identity is not certain. CDR3 protein: CAISEQWEETQYF. The DNA reads TGTGCCATCAGCGAACAGTGGGAAGAGACCCAGTACTTC.